This T cell receptor beta chain was captured by sequencing in a study of blood T cells in healthy people across ages. General study points: Naive T cell percentage by flow cytometry tracked strongly with beta diversity. Aged donors had fewer naive CD4+ cells and lower diversity than long-lived donors.

The CDR3 length is 14 residues. Germline assignment: CDR1 DFQATT and CDR2 SNEGSKA (reference sequence). Trimming pared 5 bases from V and 1 base from J, leaving 12 bases between. This clonotype has only a few counts. Antigen: not known. It was with a sample-barcoded 5' primer and a J-beta primer mix that a second PCR of about 6 to 12 cycles was run. TCRdb reprocessed the 5' RACE reads via MiXCR and lists one record per CDR3 protein. Altogether fewer than 950,000 distinct CDR3 sequences are present, 30% to 45% being singletons, with the ten largest covering roughly 13%. Approximately 9.6 milliliters of peripheral blood were drawn from each donor into EDTA-treated tubes.

The clonotype originates from a man younger than 35 in good health. The specimen sequenced was blood. The chain has TRBV20-1 and TRBJ2-1, with a possible D match to TRBD2 (5 bases). CDR3 sequence reads: CSAAPTGSYNEQFF. CDR3 nucleotides: TGCAGTGCTGCTCCGACGGGGTCCTACAATGAGCAGTTCTTC.